This TCR beta chain was retrieved from a study of radiation and T cells in renal cell carcinoma. Stated time point: baseline pretreatment blood. As to treatment: 15 Gy SBRT to primary tumor, nephrectomy 4 weeks later. Radiation-treated patients gave blood at baseline, week 2 and week 4. Germline trimming cut 4 bases from V and 2 bases from J; bases unmatched to any gene: 4. This CDR3 region has 14 residues. CDR1 is GTSNPN and CDR2 is SVGIG in the germline V gene (reference sequence). Libraries were prepared by immunoSEQ multiplex PCR; TCRdb keeps only in-frame clonotypes and omits some of them. The table has 110,000 to 150,000 clones, roughly 85% seen once; the top ten hold roughly 25%.

The chain recombines TRBV30 with TRBJ1-2; 10 nucleotides line up with TRBD1. Sequenced material: blood, taken from a patient whose treatment included radiotherapy and nephrectomy. This receptor was taken from a woman aged 45-59 years with renal cell carcinoma. DNA of the CDR3: TGTGCCTGGACACGGACAGGGGGGAACTATGGCTACACCTTC. This codes for CAWTRTGGNYGYTF.